This T cell receptor beta chain originates from a study of response to subunit inactivated influenza vaccine. Trimming removed 5 bases from V and 5 bases from J, with 16 bases in between. The CDR3 sequence is 13 residues long. Germline CDR1 reads DFQATT; CDR2 reads SNEGSKA (reference sequence). Whole-study results and caveats: The authors suggested that every seasonal influenza vaccination recruits few new T cells.

Concerning this clonotype itself: The antigen is unknown.

TCRdb reprocessed the RT-PCR reads with MiXCR, giving one entry per CDR3 protein. The sample has 450,000 to 600,000 distinct CDR3 sequences, less than 8% seen once. The chain is built from TRBV20-1 and TRBJ2-7; D is possibly TRBD1 or TRBD2 (5 bases each). The sequence was collected from a man aged 50 to 75 who received an inactivated influenza vaccine. The sample here was PBMCs from blood, taken about 23 months after vaccination. The CDR3 region is CSASRDRPHEQYF. The CDR3 DNA reads TGCAGTGCTTCTCGGGACCGGCCACACGAGCAGTACTTC.